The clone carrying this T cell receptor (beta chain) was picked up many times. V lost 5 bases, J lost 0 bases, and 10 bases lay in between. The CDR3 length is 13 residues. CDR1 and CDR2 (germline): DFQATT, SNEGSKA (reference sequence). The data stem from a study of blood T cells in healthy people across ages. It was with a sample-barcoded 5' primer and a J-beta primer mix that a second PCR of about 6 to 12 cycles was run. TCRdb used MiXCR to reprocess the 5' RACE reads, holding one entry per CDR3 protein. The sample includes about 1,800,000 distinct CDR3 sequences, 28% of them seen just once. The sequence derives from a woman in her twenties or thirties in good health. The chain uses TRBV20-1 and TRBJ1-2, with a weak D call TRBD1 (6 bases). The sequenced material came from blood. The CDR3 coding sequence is TGCAGTGCTGCAGGGGATGCTAACTATGGCTACACCTTC. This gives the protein CSAAGDANYGYTF.